These 26 T cell receptor beta chains originate from one sample sequenced in a study of OX40 agonist ivuxolimab in advanced cancers. Data came from immunoSEQ multiplex PCR; TCRdb stores just in-frame clones and leaves some out. Found here are 50,000 or so clones, approximately 85% of them singletons; the top ten hold about 2.1%. Sequencing used CD4+ or CD8+ T cells sorted from blood, obtained in a trial of the OX40 agonist ivuxolimab. These receptors came from an adult with an advanced solid tumor such as melanoma, head and neck, liver or kidney cancer.

The chain is built from TRBV7-2 and TRBJ2-3, with 8 bases fitting TRBD2. V trimming: 3 bases; J trimming: 6 bases; junction bases outside the gene matches: 5. The CDR3 runs 14 residues. Germline assignment: CDR1 SGHTA and CDR2 FQGNSA. The CDR3 region has the DNA TGTGCCAGCAGCTTCGGGGGGGGGAGGGATACGCAGTATTTT. Translated, it gives CASSFGGGRDTQYF.

The chain is built from TRBV5-1 and TRBJ2-5, with 8 nucleotides matching TRBD1. The CDR3 totals 16 residues. V was clipped by 0 bases and J by 1 base; unmatched bases: 5. CDR1 is SGHRS, CDR2 YFSETQ, per germline. CDR3 amino acids: CASSLGTGRGQETQYF. For the CDR3, the DNA is TGCGCCAGCAGCTTGGGGACAGGGAGAGGCCAAGAGACCCAGTACTTC.

The chain employs TRBV18 and TRBJ2-3; D may be TRBD1 (5 bases). Germline CDR1 is KGHSH and CDR2 is LQKENI. The V gene lost 8 bases and the J gene lost 4 bases, with 19 bases spanning the gap. This CDR3 is built from 15 residues. The CDR3: CASDFAQGPADTQYF. CDR3 in DNA: TGTGCCAGCGATTTCGCGCAGGGTCCCGCAGATACGCAGTATTTT.

In this sample, this clone turned up a few times. V is TRBV18 and J is TRBJ1-5; no clear D. This CDR3 region has 15 residues. Germline CDR1 and CDR2: KGHSH and LQKENI. Trimming took off 1 base at V and 3 bases at J, with 10 bases between the two ends. CDR3 DNA: TGTGCCAGCTCACCACAGGGTTATCACAATCAGCCCCAGCATTTT. Its protein product is CASSPQGYHNQPQHF.

The chain joins TRBV5-1 to TRBJ1-1, with a tentative D call TRBD1 (5 bases). V lost 5 bases and J 5 bases, leaving 16 bases between the germline ends. There are 14 residues in the CDR3. CDR1 and CDR2 from the germline V gene are SGHRS and YFSETQ. The CDR3 sequence is CASRVDEGYTEAFF. The CDR3 bases are TGCGCCAGCAGGGTTGACGAGGGGTATACTGAAGCTTTCTTT.

The rearrangement uses TRBV7-9 and TRBJ2-2; D is unclear. Germline values: CDR1 SEHNR, CDR2 FQNEAQ (reference sequence). V was shortened by 6 bases and J by 3 bases, with 8 bases between the two germline ends. The CDR3 is 13 residues long. The CDR3 protein is CASRYSDTGELFF. In DNA, the CDR3 is TGTGCCAGCAGATATAGTGACACCGGGGAGCTGTTTTTT.

This chain joins TRBV11-2 and TRBJ2-3; 7 bases agree with TRBD2. V lost 3 bases and J lost 2; bases outside the gene matches: 11. Germline values: CDR1 SGHAT, CDR2 FQNNGV. This CDR3 spans 17 amino acids. CDR3 protein: CASSLRLAGTITDTQYF. The DNA of the CDR3 is TGTGCCAGCAGCTTGAGGCTCGCCGGGACTATCACAGATACGCAGTATTTT.

Written as DNA, the CDR3 is TGTGCCAGCTCACCACCGTCTATCCTAGCGGGGGCCGAGCAGTACTTC. Translation gives CASSPPSILAGAEQYF. V usage is TRBV18 and J usage is TRBJ2-7, with 10 bases lining up with TRBD2. Germline CDR1 is KGHSH and CDR2 is LQKENI. The J segment lost 6 bases and the V segment lost 0 bases, leaving 8 bases of the junction unmatched. This CDR3 has 16 residues.

V and J are TRBV7-2 and TRBJ2-7; 13 positions agree with TRBD2. Trimming took 4 bases from V and 4 from J; bases not matched to a gene: 7. The CDR3 covers 16 residues. CDR1 is SGHTA, CDR2 FQGNSA, per germline. In nucleotides, the CDR3 is TGTGCCAGCAGCTCCCGGACTAGCGGGAGCAGATACGAGCAGTACTTC. Residues: CASSSRTSGSRYEQYF.

The chain uses TRBV14 and TRBJ1-6; maybe TRBD1 (5 bases). The germline CDR1 and CDR2 sequences are SGHDN and FVKESK. V was clipped by 0 bases and J by 6 bases, with 15 bases between them. The CDR3 is 17 amino acids. The CDR3 DNA reads TGTGCCAGCAGCCAAGATGGCCGGGGGACCAGTAATTCACCCCTCCACTTT. Encoded protein: CASSQDGRGTSNSPLHF.

This clone was seen a handful of times. The rearrangement uses TRBV19 and TRBJ2-7; 9 nucleotides align to TRBD1. Germline assignment: CDR1 LNHDA and CDR2 SQIVND (reference sequence). The CDR3 runs to 16 residues. Unmatched junction bases numbered 7, after V lost 4 bases and J lost 0 bases. CDR3 sequence: CASSRGQGQSSYEQYF. CDR3 DNA: TGTGCCAGTAGTAGGGGACAGGGCCAAAGCTCCTACGAGCAGTACTTC.

The V gene is TRBV5-4, the J gene TRBJ2-7; 9 bases are a match to TRBD1. The CDR3 length is 14 residues. CDR1 and CDR2 (germline): SGHNT, YYREEE (reference sequence). After removal of 5 bases from V and 2 bases from J, the junction contained 5 bases not matched to a gene. This CDR3 is CASRRDRETYEQYF. CDR3 nucleotides: TGTGCCAGCAGGCGGGACAGGGAAACCTACGAGCAGTACTTC.

The chain uses TRBV7-2 and TRBJ2-5; 7 bases are shared with TRBD2. The CDR3 loop spans 16 amino acids. The ends lost 5 bases at V and 2 bases at J; junction bases unmatched: 11. Germline-derived CDR1 and CDR2 are SGHTA and FQGNSA. The CDR3 DNA sequence: TGTGCCAGCAGCCAAAAGCGGGGACTAACACAAGAGACCCAGTACTTC. Residues: CASSQKRGLTQETQYF.

The rearrangement joins TRBV7-2 to TRBJ2-5; D possibly uses TRBD1 or TRBD2 (5 bases each). The J call may not be correct, given that the DNA end is closer to TRBJ2-7. This CDR3 is 15 amino acids long. The germline CDR1 and CDR2 sequences are SGHTA and FQGNSA. The CDR3 DNA reads TGTGCCAGCAGCTTAGCGCCCGGGGCCTATTACGAGCAGTACTTC. Translated, it gives CASSLAPGAYYEQYF.

V usage is TRBV5-1 and J usage is TRBJ1-6; D remains ambiguous. The V and J ends lost 1 base and 7 bases respectively, with 3 bases between them. The CDR3 sequence is 12 residues long. Per germline, CDR1 SGHRS and CDR2 YFSETQ. The CDR3 is CASSLHNSPLHF. The CDR3 DNA is TGCGCCAGCAGCTTGCACAATTCACCCCTCCACTTT. Filled out from reference TRBV5-1 and TRBJ1-6, the complete variable domain reads KAGVTQTPRYLIKTRGQQVTLSCSPISGHRSVSWYQQTPGQGLQFLFEYFSETQRNKGNFPGRFSGRQFSNSRSEMNVSTLELGDSALYLCASSLHNSPLHFGNGTRLTVT.

V usage is TRBV5-6 and J usage is TRBJ2-6; a weak D match, TRBD2 (5 bases). Germline CDR1 reads SGHDT; CDR2 reads YYEEEE. Trimming shortened V by 0 bases and J by 0 bases, and 16 bases separated the two germline ends. This CDR3 contains 19 residues. Written as DNA, the CDR3 is TGTGCCAGCAGCTTGGCAGAGGGAGTCCCCCTCTCTGGGGCCAACGTCCTGACTTTC. Its protein product is CASSLAEGVPLSGANVLTF. The entire variable domain, with the rest obtained from reference TRBV5-6 and TRBJ2-6, is as follows: DAGVTQSPTHLIKTRGQQVTLRCSPKSGHDTVSWYQQALGQGPQFIFQYYEEEERQRGNFPDRFSGHQFPNYSSELNVNALLLGDSALYLCASSLAEGVPLSGANVLTFGAGSRLTVL.

This chain joins TRBV30 and TRBJ2-2, with 10 bases lining up with TRBD1. The trim removed 3 bases at V and 5 bases at J, leaving 9 bases unmatched. The CDR3 length is 16 residues. Germline loops: CDR1 GTSNPN, CDR2 SVGIG (reference sequence). CDR3 protein: CAWRTGGLTGTGELFF. As DNA, the CDR3 is TGTGCCTGGAGGACAGGGGGCCTAACAGGGACCGGGGAGCTGTTTTTT.

The V and J genes are TRBV6-4 and TRBJ2-2, with D perhaps matching TRBD2 (5 bases). This CDR3 is 12 amino acids long. With 10 bases removed from V and 2 bases from J, the gap between germline ends came to 8 bases. Per the germline V gene, CDR1 is MRHNA and CDR2 is SNTAGT. The CDR3 sequence is CATEGNTGELFF. The CDR3 DNA reads TGTGCCACCGAGGGAAACACCGGGGAGCTGTTTTTT.

In DNA, the CDR3 is TGCGCCAGCAGCCAAGACAGGGGTCAGCCCCAGCATTTT. Translated: CASSQDRGQPQHF. This rearrangement joins TRBV4-3 to TRBJ1-5; TRBD1 might be the D (6 bases). The CDR3 sequence is 13 residues long. Trimming took 0 bases from V and 6 from J, leaving 6 bases between them. From germline, CDR1 is LGHNA and CDR2 YSLEER.

The CDR3: CASSLAQMGVDQPQHF. The DNA of the CDR3 is TGTGCCAGCAGCTTAGCGCAGATGGGAGTAGATCAGCCCCAGCATTTT. The chain employs TRBV7-2 and TRBJ1-5; D uncertain. The CDR3 runs 16 residues. V was pared by 0 bases and J by 5 bases, with 14 bases between. CDR1 and CDR2 from the germline V gene are SGHTA and FQGNSA.

The V call is TRBV11-1, the J call TRBJ1-1; 7 positions agree with TRBD1. Germline loops: CDR1 SGHAT, CDR2 FQDESV (reference sequence). V trimming: 7 bases; J trimming: 2 bases; junction bases outside the gene matches: 10. This CDR3 has 15 residues. The CDR3 bases are TGTGCCAGCACCTCAGGACAGGTACTAAACACTGAAGCTTTCTTT. Translated: CASTSGQVLNTEAFF.

This clone was recorded once. The chain employs TRBV7-9 and TRBJ2-7, with a possible D match to TRBD1 (5 bases). The CDR3 covers 14 residues. CDR1 and CDR2 (germline): SEHNR, FQNEAQ (reference sequence). Trimming took off 5 bases at V and 4 bases at J, with 15 bases between the two ends. The CDR3 DNA is TGTGCCAGCAGCCTGCCGCAGGGAAAATACGAGCAGTACTTC. Translation: CASSLPQGKYEQYF.

This sequence joins TRBV7-3 and TRBJ2-3; perhaps D is TRBD1 or TRBD2 (5 bases each). Germline-derived CDR1 and CDR2 are SGHTA and FQGTGA. The V end was cut by 1 base, the J end by 5 bases, with 13 bases between. This CDR3 is built from 15 residues. CDR3: CASSLKGPFKDTQYF. CDR3 DNA: TGTGCCAGCAGCTTAAAGGGACCATTCAAAGATACGCAGTATTTT.

This chain uses TRBV11-2 with TRBJ2-2; perhaps D is TRBD1 or TRBD2 (5 bases each). V dropped 5 bases and J dropped 0 bases, with 13 bases sitting between them. The length of the CDR3 is 16 residues. The germline CDR1 and CDR2 sequences are SGHAT and FQNNGV. CDR3 sequence (DNA): TGTGCCAGCAGCCCCTATGGGACGGCGAACACCGGGGAGCTGTTTTTT. Translation gives CASSPYGTANTGELFF.

The chain uses TRBV30 and TRBJ1-4; D perhaps matches TRBD1 (5 bases). V lost 1 base and J 8 bases, leaving 11 bases between the germline ends. Germline V CDR1 and CDR2: GTSNPN, SVGIG (reference sequence). This CDR3 has 13 residues. This CDR3 is CAWSGGWDEKLFF. The CDR3 DNA follows: TGTGCCTGGAGTGGGGGGTGGGACGAAAAACTGTTTTTT.

The CDR3: CASSISMAGTWKAFF. In DNA, the CDR3 is TGTGCCAGTAGTATAAGCATGGCAGGGACATGGAAAGCTTTCTTT. This chain links TRBV19 with TRBJ1-1, with a weak D call TRBD1 (6 bases). V gave up 2 bases and J gave up 9 bases, with 19 bases separating them. Germline V gene sequence: CDR1 LNHDA, CDR2 SQIVND (reference sequence). The CDR3 is made up of 15 amino acids.